What follows is one T cell receptor beta chain and its context. As yet, its antigen is unknown. The data were produced by immunoSEQ multiplex PCR, yet TCRdb's version contains in-frame clones alone and is incomplete. The data contain 90,000 or so clones, roughly 97% of them singletons. This sample was taken from a study of cytomegalovirus exposure and HLA in healthy donors. Study results and caveats: Most TCR sequences showed up rarely, but some public TCRs showed up in many donors. About 180 TCR beta chains were listed as cytomegalovirus-associated. The classifier, whose performance was assessed in both the original and validation cohorts, reportedly diagnosed cytomegalovirus status with high specificity and sensitivity.

Looked up from germline, CDR1 is SQVTM and CDR2 is ANQGSEA. J lost 6 bases, V lost 4 bases, and 7 bases had no gene match. The CDR3 runs 14 residues. Sequenced material: PBMCs. The clonotype originates from a man between 18 and 35 years old in good health and CMV-seronegative. The genes are TRBV29-1 and TRBJ2-2; 8 nucleotides line up with TRBD2. CDR3 sequence (DNA): TGCAGCGTTGCCCCAGCGGGAGTTTCCGGGGAGCTGTTTTTT. Amino acid sequence: CSVAPAGVSGELFF.